This T cell receptor beta chain stems from a study of blood T cell repertoires in COVID-19. CDR1 and CDR2 (germline): SGHNT, YYREEE (reference sequence). V lost 2 bases and J lost 1; bases outside the gene matches: 2. The CDR3 has 15 amino acids. As concerns this clone: The sample has other DNA sequences that encode this CDR3 too.

Some clones are missing from TCRdb's copy, which holds only in-frame ones; the method was immunoSEQ multiplex PCR. The sample lists about 260,000 clones, nearly 90% occurring once. The genes are TRBV5-4 and TRBJ1-1, with 10 positions matching TRBD1. The TCR sequence derives from a human donor in a cohort sampled during active COVID-19. Material for sequencing was peripheral blood. The CDR3 protein is CASSFRTGGNTEAFF. The CDR3 DNA follows: TGTGCCAGCAGCTTCCGGACAGGGGGGAACACTGAAGCTTTCTTT.